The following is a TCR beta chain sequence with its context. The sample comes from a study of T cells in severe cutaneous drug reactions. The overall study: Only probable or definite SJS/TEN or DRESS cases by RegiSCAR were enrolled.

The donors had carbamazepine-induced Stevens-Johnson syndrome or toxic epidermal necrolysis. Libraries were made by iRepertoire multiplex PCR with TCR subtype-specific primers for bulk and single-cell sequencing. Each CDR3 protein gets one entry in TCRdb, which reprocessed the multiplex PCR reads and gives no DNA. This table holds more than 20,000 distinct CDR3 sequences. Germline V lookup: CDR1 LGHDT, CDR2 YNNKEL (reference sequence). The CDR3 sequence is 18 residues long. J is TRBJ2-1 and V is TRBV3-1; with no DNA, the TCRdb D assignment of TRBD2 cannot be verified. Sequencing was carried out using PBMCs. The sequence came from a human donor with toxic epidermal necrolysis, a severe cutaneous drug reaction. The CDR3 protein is CASSQLAGTSGRQNEQFF.